Presented here are 17 T cell receptor beta chains from one specimen sequenced in a study of cytomegalovirus exposure and HLA in healthy donors. In the PCR, 60 Vbeta and 13 Jbeta primers were used. Sequencing used immunoSEQ multiplex PCR; TCRdb keeps in-frame clones, though not all of them. Altogether 95,000 to 150,000 clones are present, 66% being singletons, with the ten largest covering about 1.5%. Sequenced input: PBMCs. The source of these receptors is a man aged 18 to 35 in good health and CMV-seronegative.

A few counts support this clone. J is TRBJ1-4 and V is TRBV5-6, with 9 bases identical to TRBD1. After removal of 0 bases from V and 8 bases from J, the junction contained 5 bases not matched to a gene. The CDR3 contains 15 residues. Germline loops: CDR1 SGHDT, CDR2 YYEEEE. For the CDR3, the DNA is TGTGCCAGCAGCTTGGCGGGACAGGGTCAAGAAAAACTGTTTTTT. Protein: CASSLAGQGQEKLFF.

The J gene is TRBJ2-7, the V gene TRBV11-2, with TRBD1 identical over 8 bases. Germline CDR1 and CDR2: SGHAT and FQNNGV. J was trimmed by 5 bases and V by 1 base; bases with no gene match: 4. This CDR3 is built from 14 residues. This CDR3 reads CASSLVQGGHEQYF. The CDR3 DNA reads as TGTGCCAGCAGCTTAGTACAGGGGGGCCACGAGCAGTACTTC.

This rearrangement joins TRBV4-3 to TRBJ2-7; 10 bases line up with TRBD1. The trim removed 0 bases at V and 0 bases at J, leaving 8 bases unmatched. The CDR3 sequence is 18 residues long. Germline V gene data show CDR1 as LGHNA and CDR2 as YSLEER. The CDR3 nucleotides read TGCGCCAGCAGCCAAGATCCCGCTGGGACAGGGGACTCCTACGAGCAGTACTTC. Translated, it gives CASSQDPAGTGDSYEQYF.

This clone appeared once. The chain employs TRBV6-7 and TRBJ2-2; TRBD2 aligns across 7 bases. TRBV6-7 is noted as an ORF with a role that remains uncertain. Trimming cost V 2 bases and J 5 bases; bases outside gene matches: 2. There are 14 residues in the CDR3. The CDR3 region is CASSYREGTGELFF. The CDR3, as DNA: TGTGCCAGCAGTTACAGGGAGGGAACCGGGGAGCTGTTTTTT.

The gene calls are TRBV5-1 and TRBJ1-6, with a tentative D call TRBD1 (5 bases). CDR3 length equals 15 residues. Between the trimmed V and J ends, which lost 0 bases and 3 bases, there was a span of 7 bases. Germline CDR1 SGHRS, CDR2 YFSETQ. This CDR3 reads CASSLAQGYNSPLHF. As DNA, the CDR3 is TGCGCCAGCAGCTTGGCCCAGGGCTATAATTCACCCCTCCACTTT.

The chain links TRBV5-4 to TRBJ2-7, with 9 bases fitting TRBD2. Germline trimming cut 3 bases from V and 5 bases from J; bases unmatched to any gene: 12. The CDR3 consists of 16 residues. CDR1 is SGHNT and CDR2 is YYREEE in the germline V gene (reference sequence). CDR3 in amino acids: CASSSPGRAGGHEQYF. As DNA, the CDR3 is TGTGCCAGCAGCTCCCCGGGGCGAGCGGGGGGCCACGAGCAGTACTTC.

The rearrangement joins TRBV12-5 to TRBJ2-1; TRBD2 matches at 8 bases. Trimming removed 6 bases from V and 5 bases from J; junction bases left unmatched: 3. Germline assignment: CDR1 LGHNT and CDR2 FRNRAP. The CDR3 contains 13 residues. The CDR3 bases are TGTGCTAGTGGGACTAGCGCGAACAATGAGCAGTTCTTC. It translates to CASGTSANNEQFF.

The V gene is TRBV7-6, the J gene TRBJ2-5; 8 bases line up with TRBD1. With 1 base clipped from V and 5 bases from J, the junction kept 6 bases outside the gene matches. CDR1 and CDR2 (germline): SGHVS, FNYEAQ. The CDR3 runs 15 residues. The CDR3 region has the DNA TGTGCCAGCAGCTTAGTAGGACAGGGATGGGAGACCCAGTACTTC. Its translation: CASSLVGQGWETQYF.

The chain employs TRBV28 and TRBJ2-7, with D perhaps matching TRBD2 (6 bases). V was pared by 7 bases and J by 3 bases, with 22 bases between. Germline CDR1 and CDR2: MDHEN and SYDVKM. This CDR3 contains 16 residues. The CDR3, as DNA: TGTGCCAGCATCCCCTACGCGGGACGGGTTGACTACGAGCAGTACTTC. Protein product: CASIPYAGRVDYEQYF. Full variable domain (missing parts from reference TRBV28 and TRBJ2-7): DVKVTQSSRYLVKRTGEKVFLECVQDMDHENMFWYRQDPGLGLRLIYFSYDVKMKEKGDIPEGYSVSREKKERFSLILESASTNQTSMYLCASIPYAGRVDYEQYFGPGTRLTVT.

This rearrangement joins TRBV15 to TRBJ1-5; TRBD1 is a possible D gene (6 bases). The V gene lost 0 bases and the J gene lost 2 bases, with 11 bases spanning the gap. CDR1 LNHNV and CDR2 YYDKDF come from the germline V gene (reference sequence). The CDR3 length is 16 residues. The CDR3 here is CATSRDSRTGNQPQHF. CDR3 in DNA: TGTGCCACCAGCAGAGATTCAAGGACAGGCAATCAGCCCCAGCATTTT.

The rearrangement joins TRBV6-5 to TRBJ2-7, with TRBD1 matching over 7 bases. The CDR3 sequence is 13 residues long. From germline, CDR1 is MNHEY and CDR2 SVGAGI. After removal of 6 bases from V and 4 bases from J, the junction contained 6 bases not matched to a gene. CDR3 nucleotides: TGTGCCAGCAGCCGGGACAGACAATACGAGCAGTACTTC. Residues: CASSRDRQYEQYF.

Only a few counts were recorded for this clone. V usage is TRBV9 and J usage is TRBJ1-3; D is unresolved. There are 17 residues in the CDR3. Germline values: CDR1 SGDLS, CDR2 YYNGEE. V lost 5 bases to trimming and J lost 2 bases, with 20 bases between them. CDR3: CASSGWAASKPGNTIYF. The CDR3 coding sequence is TGTGCCAGCAGTGGTTGGGCAGCCTCCAAACCTGGAAACACCATATATTTT.

This clone was observed a few times. This chain links TRBV28 with TRBJ2-5, with a weak D call TRBD2 (5 bases). Looked up from germline, CDR1 is MDHEN and CDR2 is SYDVKM. Trimming took off 5 bases at V and 4 bases at J, with 17 bases between the two ends. This CDR3 region has 15 residues. The CDR3 here is CASSTLGGPGETQYF. DNA of the CDR3: TGTGCCAGCAGTACTTTAGGAGGCCCAGGAGAGACCCAGTACTTC.

This clone has just one count. The chain recombines TRBV9 with TRBJ1-6; possibly TRBD1 for D (6 bases). From germline, CDR1 is SGDLS and CDR2 YYNGEE. The V end lost 2 bases, the J end lost 10 bases, and 19 bases lay between the germline ends. The CDR3 is 16 residues long. CDR3: CASSVHQGHLESPLHF. The CDR3 nucleotides read TGTGCCAGCAGCGTCCATCAGGGACATCTAGAATCACCCCTCCACTTT.

The chain has TRBV7-3 and TRBJ2-1; D is undetermined. V was clipped by 5 bases and J by 10 bases, with 12 bases between them. CDR1 is SGHTA and CDR2 is FQGTGA in the germline V gene. The CDR3 is 12 residues long. The CDR3 coding sequence is TGTGCCAGCAGCCTAGATGGTACAGAGCAGTTCTTC. It is translated as CASSLDGTEQFF.

The V call is TRBV11-2, the J call TRBJ2-7; TRBD1 matches 7 bases. Germline lookup yields CDR1 SGHAT and CDR2 FQNNGV. J gave up 5 bases and V 5 bases, and 6 bases lay outside the gene matches. The CDR3 is 13 amino acids. In DNA form, the CDR3 reads TGTGCCAGCAGCCCCGACAGGGAACACGAGCAGTACTTC. It yields the protein CASSPDREHEQYF.

The V gene is TRBV5-4, the J gene TRBJ2-1; TRBD2 aligns across 10 bases. The CDR3 spans 15 residues. Per the germline V gene, CDR1 is SGHNT and CDR2 is YYREEE (reference sequence). Unmatched junction bases numbered 10, after V lost 4 bases and J lost 9 bases. The CDR3 DNA is TGTGCCAGCAGCACCCTCCTAGCGGGAGAGTCTGAGCAGTTCTTC. Encoded protein: CASSTLLAGESEQFF.